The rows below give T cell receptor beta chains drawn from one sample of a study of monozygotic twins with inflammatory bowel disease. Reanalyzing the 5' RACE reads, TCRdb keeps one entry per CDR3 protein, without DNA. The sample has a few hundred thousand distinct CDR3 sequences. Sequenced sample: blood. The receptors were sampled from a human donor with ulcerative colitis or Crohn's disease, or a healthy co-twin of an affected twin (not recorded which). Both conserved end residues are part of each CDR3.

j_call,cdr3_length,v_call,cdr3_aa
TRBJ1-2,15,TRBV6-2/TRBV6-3,CASSYGGPGGHGYTF
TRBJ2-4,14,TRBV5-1,CASSLFTLGNIQYF
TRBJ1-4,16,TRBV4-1,CASSHQDTATNEKLFF
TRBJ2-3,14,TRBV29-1,CSVVSGVGTDTQYF
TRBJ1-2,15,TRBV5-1,CASSEPGQGDYGYTF
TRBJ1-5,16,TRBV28,CASSPGGGSGNQPQHF
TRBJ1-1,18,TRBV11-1,CASSLGVGGPGEGTEAFF
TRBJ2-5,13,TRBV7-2,CASSFPGVAPSGF
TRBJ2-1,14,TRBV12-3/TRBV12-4,CASTGGGLQSEQFF
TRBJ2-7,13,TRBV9,CASSVYPFLEQYF
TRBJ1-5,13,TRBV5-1,CTSSVDRDQPQHF
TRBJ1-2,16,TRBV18,CASSPPGSAQNYGYTF
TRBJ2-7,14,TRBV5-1,CASSSILGSYEQYF
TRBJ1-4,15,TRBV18,CASSPRTVNNEKLFF
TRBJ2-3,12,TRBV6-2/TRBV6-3,CASSLGDLTQYF
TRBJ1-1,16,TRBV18,CASSPPGLKMNTEAFF
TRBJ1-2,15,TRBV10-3,CAISAGSGDHYGYTF
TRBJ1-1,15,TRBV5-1,CASSSVGPMNTEAFF
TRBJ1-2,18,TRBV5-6,CASSPRGVARARNYGYTF
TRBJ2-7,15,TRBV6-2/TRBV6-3,CASNFSPGGSHEQYF
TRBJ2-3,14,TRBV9,CASSVTPGTDTQYF
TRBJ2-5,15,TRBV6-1,CASSPAASGYETQYF
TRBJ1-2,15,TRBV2,CASRATGTANYGYTF
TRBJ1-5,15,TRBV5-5,CASSLVGGPAQPQHF
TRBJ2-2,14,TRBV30,CAWRRLTPTGELFF
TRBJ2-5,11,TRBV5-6,CASSIKVAQYF
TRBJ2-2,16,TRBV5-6,CASSLLGTLNTGELFF
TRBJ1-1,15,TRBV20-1,CSARDPGQGDTEAFF
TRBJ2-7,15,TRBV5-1,CASSLGFGALHEQYF
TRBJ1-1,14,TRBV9,CASSVGGSNTEAFF
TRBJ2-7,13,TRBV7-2,CASSLVRGGEQYF
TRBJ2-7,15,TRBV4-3,CASSQSGGYNYEQYF
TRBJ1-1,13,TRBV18,CASSPPVVPEAFF
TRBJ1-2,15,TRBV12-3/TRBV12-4,CASSLSPSPVYGYTF
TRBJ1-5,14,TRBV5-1,CASSPGQDYQPQHF
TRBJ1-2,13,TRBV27,CASSFERDYGYTF
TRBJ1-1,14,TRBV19,CASSILGGRTEAFF
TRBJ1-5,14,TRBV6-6,CASSYWPSNQPQHF
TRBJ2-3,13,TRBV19,CASSGNSTDTQYF
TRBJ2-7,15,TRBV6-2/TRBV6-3,CASSFRAGTISEQYF
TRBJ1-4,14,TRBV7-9,CASSRLLTNEKLFF
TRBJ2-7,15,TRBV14,CASSQDGGAGDEQYF
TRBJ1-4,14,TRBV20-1,CSATDGAYNEKLFF
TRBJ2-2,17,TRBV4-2,CASSQDSRQGRTGELFF
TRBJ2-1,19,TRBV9,CASSDSITDSNRGYNEQFF
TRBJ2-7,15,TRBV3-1,CASTGSDRGTKVQYF
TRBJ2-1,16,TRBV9,CASSTATGSSYNEQFF
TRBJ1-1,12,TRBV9,CASSIGGGEAFF
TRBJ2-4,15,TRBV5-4,CASSSVGGGWNIQYF
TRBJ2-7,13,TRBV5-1,CASSLRLGGEQYF
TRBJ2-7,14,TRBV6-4,CASSPGPGMSEQYF
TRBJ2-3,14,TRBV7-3,CASSQDWGMDTQYF
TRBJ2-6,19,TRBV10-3,CATAHPRGGASSGANVLTF
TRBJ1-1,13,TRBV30,CAWSVQGPTEAFF
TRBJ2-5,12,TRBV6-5,CASSYDFGTQYF
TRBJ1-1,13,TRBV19,CASSWDSNTEAFF
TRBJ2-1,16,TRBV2,CASSPPGLSSYNEQFF
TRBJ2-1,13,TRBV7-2,CASTLGAYNEQFF
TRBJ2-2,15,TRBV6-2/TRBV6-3,CASRGTGVNTGELFF